This record covers a single T cell receptor (beta chain). Its specificity is not known. PCR involved 60 Vbeta and 13 Jbeta primers. Per the study methods: Among the unique TCR beta chains that a later analysis counted, 70 million to 85 million in all, around 11 million were shared. This table comes from immunoSEQ multiplex PCR, and its TCRdb copy is limited to in-frame clones, with some not included. V and J calls and clone size are those listed in that table; D and trimming were worked out from the DNA. The sample records some 110,000 clones, less than 85% being singletons. The source of the sample is a study of cytomegalovirus exposure and HLA in healthy donors. General observations from the study: Rare TCR sequences predominated, though certain public TCRs were found in many donors.

Germline V gives CDR1 WNHNN, CDR2 SYGVQD (reference sequence). Trimming cost V 0 bases and J 4 bases; bases outside gene matches: 9. This CDR3 comprises 16 residues. Sequenced material: PBMCs. This receptor was obtained from a woman aged 18-29 years in good health and CMV-seropositive. The chain links TRBV10-1 to TRBJ2-7; 7 nucleotides line up with TRBD2. CDR3 sequence (DNA): TGCGCCAGCAGTGAGTCGAAGAGGGGAGGGAGTTACGAGCAGTACTTC. As protein: CASSESKRGGSYEQYF.